This T cell receptor beta chain was sequenced during a study of blood T cell repertoires in COVID-19. Study summary: PBMCs, B-cell-depleted T cells, or T cells were the source of the cDNA or gDNA that made up the material.

This CDR3 has 16 residues. Germline-derived CDR1 and CDR2 are SGHRS and YFSETQ. J gave up 4 bases and V 0 bases, and 7 bases lay outside the gene matches. As originally analysed: Reference gene primer amplification gave estimated nucleated cell counts. Sequenced by immunoSEQ multiplex PCR; TCRdb stores in-frame clones only, minus some. Clonal size and the V and J genes are those of that table, whereas D and trimming came from the DNA. This sample has 80,000 to 100,000 clones; about nine tenths occur once, and the top ten carry around 1.7%. This rearrangement joins TRBV5-1 to TRBJ2-5; 9 bases are a match to TRBD2. This clonotype was obtained from a man aged 55 to 70 with acute or convalescent COVID-19. Sequenced material: peripheral blood. The CDR3 reads CASSLGTGLAGETQYF. The CDR3 DNA sequence: TGCGCCAGCAGCTTGGGTACGGGACTAGCAGGAGAGACCCAGTACTTC.